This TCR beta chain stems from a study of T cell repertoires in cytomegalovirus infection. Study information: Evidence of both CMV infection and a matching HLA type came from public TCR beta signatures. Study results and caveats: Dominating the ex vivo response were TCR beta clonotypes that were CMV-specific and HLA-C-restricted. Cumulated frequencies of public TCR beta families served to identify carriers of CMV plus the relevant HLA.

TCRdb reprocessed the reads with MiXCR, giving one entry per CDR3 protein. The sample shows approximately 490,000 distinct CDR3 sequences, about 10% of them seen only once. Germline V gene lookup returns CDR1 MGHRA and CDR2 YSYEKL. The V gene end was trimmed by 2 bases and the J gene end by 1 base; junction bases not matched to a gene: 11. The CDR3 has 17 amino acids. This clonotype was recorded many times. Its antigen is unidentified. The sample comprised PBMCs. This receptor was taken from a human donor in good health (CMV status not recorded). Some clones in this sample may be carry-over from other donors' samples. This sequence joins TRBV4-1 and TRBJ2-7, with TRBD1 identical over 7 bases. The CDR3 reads CASSQTPLSGGSYEQYF. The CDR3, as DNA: TGCGCCAGCAGCCAAACTCCCCTTTCAGGGGGATCCTACGAGCAGTACTTC.